A single sample gave rise to the 19 T cell receptor beta chains below, sequenced in a study of beta chain features in type 1 diabetes. Study-wide results and caveats: Type 1 diabetes patients had moderately but significantly shorter TCRB CDR3s in all four CD4+ subsets.

For these receptors, no antigen is known. cDNA synthesis used the whole RNA isolate, giving expressed TCRB sequences. Sequencing was performed with immunoSEQ multiplex PCR; in TCRdb, only in-frame clones are kept and a portion is missing. The repertoire holds 500,000 to 850,000 clones, with over 11% as singletons. Material: naive CD4+ T cells from blood. These receptors were obtained from a man between 18 and 35 years old with type 1 diabetes.

In this sample, this clone turned up a few times. The chain employs TRBV29-1 and TRBJ2-6, with D uncertain. Trimming removed 3 bases from V and 0 bases from J, with 3 bases in between. CDR3 length: 13 amino acids. CDR1 is SQVTM and CDR2 is ANQGSEA in the germline V gene. The DNA of the CDR3 is TGCAGCGTTGATATCTCTGGGGCCAACGTCCTGACTTTC. The encoded protein is CSVDISGANVLTF.

This clone has just a few counts. The chain couples TRBV30 to TRBJ1-1, with a possible D match to TRBD1 (6 bases). Germline loops: CDR1 GTSNPN, CDR2 SVGIG (reference sequence). V was pared by 5 bases and J by 3 bases, with 10 bases between. The CDR3 totals 12 residues. In nucleotides, the CDR3 is TGTGCCTGGGCCCGACAGGACACTGAAGCTTTCTTT. Residues: CAWARQDTEAFF. The full variable domain, its missing parts supplied by reference TRBV30 and TRBJ1-1, is SQTIHQWPATLVQPVGSPLSLECTVEGTSNPNLYWYRQAAGRGLQLLFYSVGIGQISSEVPQNLSASRPQDRQFILSSKKLLLSDSGFYLCAWARQDTEAFFGQGTRLTVV.

A few counts support this clone. The rearrangement joins TRBV10-2 to TRBJ1-5; D is unresolved. Trimming removed 2 bases at V and 3 bases at J, with 8 bases between. Per germline, CDR1 WSHSY and CDR2 SAAADI. The CDR3 spans 14 residues. CDR3 sequence (DNA): TGCGCCAGCAGTGAGGGCGGGATCAATCAGCCCCAGCATTTT. It is translated as CASSEGGINQPQHF.

The J gene is TRBJ1-1, the V gene TRBV7-9; 9 positions agree with TRBD1. There are 14 residues in the CDR3. Germline V gene sequence: CDR1 SEHNR, CDR2 FQNEAQ (reference sequence). V lost 5 bases and J lost 5; bases outside the gene matches: 6. The DNA of the CDR3 is TGTGCCAGCAGCCGGGACAGGGAGGGGACTGAAGCTTTCTTT. The encoded protein is CASSRDREGTEAFF. The full variable domain, its missing parts supplied by reference TRBV7-9 and TRBJ1-1, is DTGVSQNPRHKITKRGQNVTFRCDPISEHNRLYWYRQTLGQGPEFLTYFQNEAQLEKSRLLSDRFSAERPKGSFSTLEIQRTEQGDSAMYLCASSRDREGTEAFFGQGTRLTVV.

To note about this clone: Other DNA sequences of this sample code for an identical CDR3. The chain combines TRBV5-1 with TRBJ2-7; tentative D call: TRBD1 (6 bases). CDR1 is SGHRS, CDR2 YFSETQ, per germline. Trimming took 4 bases from V and 0 from J, leaving 8 bases between them. The CDR3 covers 13 residues. The CDR3 here is CASSPQGSYEQYF. The DNA of the CDR3 is TGCGCCAGCAGCCCACAGGGCTCCTACGAGCAGTACTTC.

The rearrangement links TRBV11-1 to TRBJ2-7; no clear D. V lost 5 bases and J lost 1, with 12 bases in between. Germline CDR1 is SGHAT and CDR2 is FQDESV (reference sequence). CDR3 length: 14 residues. The CDR3 is CASSIELFSYEQYF. The DNA of the CDR3 is TGTGCCAGCAGCATCGAGTTGTTTTCCTACGAGCAGTACTTC.

The CDR3 here is CASSRGLAGAYGEQFF. CDR3 DNA sequence: TGTGCCAGCAGTCGCGGACTAGCGGGAGCTTACGGTGAGCAGTTCTTC. This rearrangement joins TRBV6-4 to TRBJ2-1; TRBD2 agrees at 13 bases. CDR1 is MRHNA, CDR2 SNTAGT, per germline. The CDR3 covers 16 residues. J gave up 9 bases and V 5 bases, and 10 bases lay outside the gene matches.

This clone came up a few times. This rearrangement joins TRBV29-1 to TRBJ1-1; D uncertain. Germline-derived CDR1 and CDR2 are SQVTM and ANQGSEA. V shed 7 bases and J shed 2 bases, with 14 bases lying between them. The CDR3 totals 13 residues. The CDR3 bases are TGCAGCGGCCTCCCTTCGAGTAACACTGAAGCTTTCTTT. This gives the protein CSGLPSSNTEAFF.

This clone was seen only a few times. CDR3: CASSLDIPYEQYF. CDR3 coding DNA: TGTGCCAGCAGCTTAGACATACCCTACGAGCAGTACTTC. V usage is TRBV11-2 and J usage is TRBJ2-7; D gene unclear. The CDR3 spans 13 residues. Trimming pared 0 bases from V and 2 bases from J, leaving 5 bases between. Looked up from germline, CDR1 is SGHAT and CDR2 is FQNNGV. Combining the CDR3 with reference TRBV11-2 and TRBJ2-7 gives the whole variable domain EAGVAQSPRYKIIEKRQSVAFWCNPISGHATLYWYQQILGQGPKLLIQFQNNGVVDDSQLPKDRFSAERLKGVDSTLKIQPAKLEDSAVYLCASSLDIPYEQYFGPGTRLTVT.

The sample holds a few counts of this clone. This chain connects TRBV11-2 to TRBJ2-2; 11 bases align to TRBD2. The V segment lost 5 bases and the J segment 5 bases; nucleotides outside the gene matches: 7. The CDR3 has 16 amino acids. Germline V CDR1 and CDR2: SGHAT, FQNNGV. The CDR3 bases are TGTGCCAGCAGCGAGTTAGCGGGAGGGCCGACCGGGGAGCTGTTTTTT. Protein product: CASSELAGGPTGELFF.

This chain links TRBV29-1 with TRBJ2-3; the match to TRBD1 covers 8 bases. J gave up 2 bases and V 3 bases, and 7 bases lay outside the gene matches. CDR3 size: 15 residues. CDR1 and CDR2 (germline): SQVTM, ANQGSEA. The CDR3 loop reads CSVDHGQGNTDTQYF. Here the CDR3 DNA reads TGCAGCGTTGACCATGGACAGGGAAACACAGATACGCAGTATTTT.

The chain joins TRBV27 to TRBJ2-5; no clear D. Trimming removed 6 bases at V and 1 base at J, with 6 bases between. The CDR3 spans 12 residues. The germline V gene encodes CDR1 MNHEY and CDR2 SMNVEV (reference sequence). CDR3 coding DNA: TGTGCCAGCAGCCGTGGCCAAGAGACCCAGTACTTC. This codes for CASSRGQETQYF.

This clone was seen only a few times. The genes are TRBV11-1 and TRBJ1-6; D not certain. CDR1 and CDR2 (germline): SGHAT, FQDESV (reference sequence). Trimming cost V 4 bases and J 0 bases, with 10 bases left between them. The CDR3 is made up of 16 amino acids. The CDR3 protein is CASSSRRSSYNSPLHF. The CDR3 DNA follows: TGTGCCAGCAGCTCCCGGCGTAGCTCCTATAATTCACCCCTCCACTTT.

This chain links TRBV29-1 with TRBJ1-2; TRBD1 matches 10 bases. CDR3 length equals 15 residues. Trimming cost V 5 bases and J 2 bases; bases outside gene matches: 8. Germline-derived CDR1 and CDR2 are SQVTM and ANQGSEA. CDR3 protein: CSVSRMGQGNYGYTF. Written as DNA, the CDR3 is TGCAGCGTTTCTAGGATGGGACAGGGGAACTATGGCTACACCTTC. Variable domain in full (rest from reference TRBV29-1 and TRBJ1-2): SAVISQKPSRDICQRGTSLTIQCQVDSQVTMMFWYRQQPGQSLTLIATANQGSEATYESGFVIDKFPISRPNLTFSTLTVSNMSPEDSSIYLCSVSRMGQGNYGYTFGSGTRLTVV.

The chain employs TRBV5-1 and TRBJ1-2; no definite D call. This CDR3 has 15 residues. Trimming shortened V by 0 bases and J by 8 bases, and 17 bases separated the two germline ends. Germline V gives CDR1 SGHRS, CDR2 YFSETQ. CDR3 region: CASSLDGHSTGGYTF. As DNA, the CDR3 is TGCGCCAGCAGCTTGGATGGCCACAGTACGGGAGGCTACACCTTC.

The chain joins TRBV6-5 to TRBJ2-1, with D uncertain. CDR1 and CDR2 (germline): MNHEY, SVGAGI. V lost 0 bases, J lost 7 bases, and 13 bases lay in between. The CDR3 runs 15 residues. CDR3 sequence reads: CASSYSNQGQNEQFF. CDR3 in DNA: TGTGCCAGCAGTTACTCGAATCAAGGTCAGAATGAGCAGTTCTTC.

There are a few counts of this clone. This rearrangement joins TRBV7-9 to TRBJ2-5, with D possibly matching TRBD1 (6 bases). With 0 bases removed from V and 1 base from J, the gap between germline ends came to 9 bases. There are 15 residues in the CDR3. Germline assignment: CDR1 SEHNR and CDR2 FQNEAQ (reference sequence). The CDR3 is CASSLALDSQETQYF. The DNA of the CDR3 is TGTGCCAGCAGCTTAGCGTTGGACAGCCAAGAGACCCAGTACTTC.

This clone has only a few counts. The CDR3 here is CASSSGQEPYNEQFF. DNA for the CDR3: TGCGCCAGCAGTTCGGGACAGGAGCCCTACAATGAGCAGTTCTTC. V gene TRBV5-1 combines with J gene TRBJ2-1, with 8 bases fitting TRBD1. The germline V gene encodes CDR1 SGHRS and CDR2 YFSETQ. CDR3 length: 15 amino acids. The ends lost 5 bases at V and 2 bases at J; junction bases unmatched: 6.

This chain uses TRBV28 with TRBJ2-7, with D perhaps assigned TRBD1 or TRBD2 (5 bases each). Germline V CDR1 and CDR2: MDHEN, SYDVKM. Trimming left V 5 bases short and J 2 bases short, with 19 bases between. The CDR3 contains 16 residues. CDR3 sequence reads: CASSPLRGAGAYEQYF. The CDR3 DNA follows: TGTGCCAGCAGTCCCCTGCGAGGGGCCGGGGCCTACGAGCAGTACTTC. Full variable domain (outside the CDR3, taken from reference TRBV28 and TRBJ2-7): DVKVTQSSRYLVKRTGEKVFLECVQDMDHENMFWYRQDPGLGLRLIYFSYDVKMKEKGDIPEGYSVSREKKERFSLILESASTNQTSMYLCASSPLRGAGAYEQYFGPGTRLTVT.